This TCR beta chain was identified in a study of blood T cells in healthy people across ages. The overall study: About one barcoded beta molecule per two T cells was the capture yield of template switching.

The second PCR ran about 7 to 12 cycles with a sample-barcoded 5' primer and J-beta primers. TCRdb analysed the 5' RACE reads with MiXCR anew, one entry per CDR3 protein. Of approximately 1.5 million distinct CDR3 sequences listed, roughly 43% are singletons. About this clonotype itself: Its antigen is not identified.

Extractions gave at least 5.5 micrograms of total RNA per sample. V was trimmed by 2 bases and J by 2 bases, leaving 8 bases between them. CDR3 length: 14 amino acids. Germline V gene sequence: CDR1 MNHNS, CDR2 SASEGT. Regarding the study as a whole: In long-lived donors, naive CD4+ cell counts and diversity exceeded those of aged donors.

Input material: blood. The chain employs TRBV6-1 and TRBJ2-3, with unresolved D. The receptor comes from a woman aged 18 to 35 in good health. CDR3 in DNA: TGTGCCAGCAGTGAAATGTGGACCACAGATACGCAGTATTTT. Protein product: CASSEMWTTDTQYF.